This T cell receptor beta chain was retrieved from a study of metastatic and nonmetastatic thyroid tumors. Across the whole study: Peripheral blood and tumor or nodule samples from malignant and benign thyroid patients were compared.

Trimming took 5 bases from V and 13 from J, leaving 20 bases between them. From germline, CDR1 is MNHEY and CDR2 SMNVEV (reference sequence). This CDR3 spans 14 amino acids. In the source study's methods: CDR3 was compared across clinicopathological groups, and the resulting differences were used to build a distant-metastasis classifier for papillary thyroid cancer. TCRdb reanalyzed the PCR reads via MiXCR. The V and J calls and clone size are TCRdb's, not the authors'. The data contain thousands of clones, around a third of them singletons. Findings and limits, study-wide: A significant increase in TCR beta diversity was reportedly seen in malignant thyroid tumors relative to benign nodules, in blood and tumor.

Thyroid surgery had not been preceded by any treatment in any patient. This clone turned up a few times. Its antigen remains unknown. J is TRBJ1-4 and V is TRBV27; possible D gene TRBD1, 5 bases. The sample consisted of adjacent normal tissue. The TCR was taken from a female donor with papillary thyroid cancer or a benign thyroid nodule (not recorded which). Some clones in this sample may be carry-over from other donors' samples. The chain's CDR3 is CASSARDGQRGLFF. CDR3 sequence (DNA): TGTGCCAGCAGTGCCCGGGACGGTCAGAGGGGACTGTTTTTT. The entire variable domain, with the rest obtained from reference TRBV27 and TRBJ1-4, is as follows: EAQVTQNPRYLITVTGKKLTVTCSQNMNHEYMSWYRQDPGLGLRQIYYSMNVEVTDKGDVPEGYKVSRKEKRNFPLILESPSPNQTSLYFCASSARDGQRGLFFGSGTQLSVL.